The clone carrying this TCR beta chain was seen just once. Its antigen is still unknown. A much bigger clone sits one base away, suggesting this may be a read error. This sample stems from a study of T cells after yellow fever vaccination. About the research overall: The fractions with low cell numbers were processed using SMART-Seq v4 Ultra Low Input. Whole-study findings and limits: Most primary-vaccination clones recurred post-booster (more than 95% CD4, over 70% CD8). Although the secondary response was weaker, it peaked faster, at day 5 versus 15.

MiXCR, run by TCRdb on the 5' RACE reads, gives a single entry per CDR3 protein. The data show about 400,000 distinct CDR3 sequences, 6.2% seen once. The length of the CDR3 is 13 residues. Per the germline V gene, CDR1 is SEHNR and CDR2 is FQNEAQ (reference sequence). Sequences were derived from PBMCs, sampled 5 days after the yellow fever booster vaccination. The rearrangement uses TRBV7-9 and TRBJ2-1; no definite D call. The receptor was derived from a man in his thirties or forties who received the YFV17D yellow fever vaccine. CDR3 sequence reads: CASSYRPPYDQFF. The DNA of the CDR3 is TGTGCCAGCAGCTACCGCCCCCCGTATGATCAGTTCTTC.